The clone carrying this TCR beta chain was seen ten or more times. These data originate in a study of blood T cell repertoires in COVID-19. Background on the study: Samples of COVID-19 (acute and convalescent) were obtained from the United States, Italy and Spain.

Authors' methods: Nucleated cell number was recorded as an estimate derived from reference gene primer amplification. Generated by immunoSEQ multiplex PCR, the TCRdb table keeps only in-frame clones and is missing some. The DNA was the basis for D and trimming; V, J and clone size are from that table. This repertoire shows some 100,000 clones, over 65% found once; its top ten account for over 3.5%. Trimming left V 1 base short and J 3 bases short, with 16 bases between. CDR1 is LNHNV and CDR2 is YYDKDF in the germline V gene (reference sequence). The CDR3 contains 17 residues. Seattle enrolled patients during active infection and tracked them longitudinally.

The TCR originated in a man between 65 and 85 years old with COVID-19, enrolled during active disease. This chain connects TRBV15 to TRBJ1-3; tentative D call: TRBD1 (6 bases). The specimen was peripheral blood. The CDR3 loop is CATSRGSGQGYGNTIYF. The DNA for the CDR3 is TGTGCCACCAGCAGAGGATCGGGCCAGGGGTATGGAAACACCATATATTTT.